This T cell receptor (beta chain) was obtained from a study of blood T cell repertoires in COVID-19. Authors' processing steps: Amplification of reference gene primers provided the estimated nucleated cell counts. The assay was immunoSEQ multiplex PCR, and TCRdb's table has in-frame clones only and misses some. Clone size and V and J calls were adopted from that table, with D and trimming inferred from the DNA. The sample records about 150,000 clones, around 82% being singletons. The receptor was isolated from a human donor in a cohort sampled during active COVID-19. The sample comprised peripheral blood.

CDR3 in DNA: TGTGCCAGCAGCCCCTTTGCGGGGCTTATGAACACTGAAGCTTTCTTT. Protein sequence: CASSPFAGLMNTEAFF. The J gene is TRBJ1-1, the V gene TRBV3-1 (or the pseudogene TRBV3-2), with a weak D call TRBD1 (5 bases). The V end was cut by 4 bases, the J end by 0 bases, with 15 bases between. The CDR3 totals 16 residues. Germline assignment: CDR1 LGHDT and CDR2 YNNKEL (reference sequence).